The rows below give T cell receptor beta chains drawn from one sample of a study of T cell responses to AZD1222 COVID-19 vaccine. The repertoire was sequenced with immunoSEQ multiplex PCR; TCRdb's copy has only in-frame clones and lacks some. The table lists about 110,000 clones, roughly 85% of them singletons. The sequencing used peripheral blood, collected 28 days after the second AZD1222 dose. The receptors stem from an adult who received the AZD1222 COVID-19 vaccine. Both conserved end residues are part of each CDR3. The D gene is left open where the match is weak. The listing skips clone size in some rows; elsewhere it reads once, few, many or a size class.

V gene,J gene,D gene,CDR3 length,clone size,CDR3 protein,CDR3 DNA
TRBV28,TRBJ1-2,-,14,-,CASRYLTLGNGYTF,TGTGCCAGCAGGTACCTGACACTTGGAAATGGCTACACCTTC
TRBV6-4,TRBJ2-2,-,14,-,CASSATSENGELFF,TGTGCCAGCAGTGCTACCAGCGAGAACGGGGAGCTGTTTTTT
TRBV9,TRBJ1-2,TRBD1,14,-,CASSAGTGFTGYTF,TGTGCCAGCAGCGCCGGGACAGGGTTTACTGGCTACACCTTC
TRBV28,TRBJ2-7,-,12,once,CASSLWGASQYF,TGTGCCAGCAGTTTATGGGGTGCTTCGCAGTACTTC
TRBV7-8,TRBJ1-1,TRBD1,13,-,CASSLLTGAEAFF,TGTGCCAGCAGCTTACTAACAGGGGCCGAGGCTTTCTTT
TRBV12-3/TRBV12-4,TRBJ2-3,-,13,-,CASSFDEADTQYF,TGTGCCAGCAGTTTTGACGAAGCAGATACGCAGTATTTT
TRBV9,TRBJ1-1,-,13,-,CASTRGQNTEAFF,TGTGCCAGCACAAGAGGACAGAACACTGAAGCTTTCTTT
TRBV5-6,TRBJ1-2,TRBD1,14,-,CASSRDRSNYGYTF,TGTGCCAGCAGCCGGGACAGATCTAACTATGGCTACACCTTC
TRBV18,TRBJ2-5,-,20,-,CASSPLPFHGGNGVQETQYF,TGTGCCAGCTCACCCCTTCCCTTTCACGGGGGAAATGGGGTTCAAGAGACCCAGTACTTC
TRBV29-1,TRBJ2-6,-,14,-,CSVETSSGANVLTF,TGCAGCGTTGAGACGAGCTCTGGGGCCAACGTCCTGACTTTC
TRBV28,TRBJ1-1,TRBD1,14,-,CASSLTGGATEAFF,TGTGCCAGCAGTTTGACAGGGGGGGCCACTGAAGCTTTCTTT
TRBV15,TRBJ2-2,TRBD2,18,-,CATSTWTSGSWATGELFF,TGTGCCACCAGCACCTGGACTAGCGGGAGCTGGGCCACCGGGGAGCTGTTTTTT
TRBV19,TRBJ2-2,-,15,-,CASSSPGADTGELFF,TGTGCCAGTAGTAGTCCGGGAGCGGACACCGGGGAGCTGTTTTTT
TRBV24-1,TRBJ1-2,TRBD1,19,-,CATSLEYPGQGFRCYGYTF,TGTGCCACCAGTCTAGAGTATCCGGGACAGGGGTTTAGGTGCTATGGCTACACCTTC
TRBV6-5,TRBJ2-1,-,14,-,CASSPGPPNNEQFF,TGTGCCAGCAGTCCTGGACCTCCCAACAATGAGCAGTTCTTC
TRBV28,TRBJ1-1,TRBD1,13,-,CASFGQGSSEAFF,TGTGCCAGTTTCGGACAGGGCAGTAGTGAAGCTTTCTTT
TRBV7-9,TRBJ1-4,-,16,-,CASSLGSRVSGEKLFF,TGTGCCAGCAGCTTAGGAAGCAGGGTGAGCGGCGAAAAACTGTTTTTT
TRBV2,TRBJ2-3,TRBD2,18,-,CASSEIVAGGRNTDTQYF,TGTGCCAGCAGTGAGATAGTAGCGGGAGGACGAAACACAGATACGCAGTATTTT
TRBV6-1,TRBJ2-7,-,13,once,CASSSTRGGEQYF,TGTGCCAGCAGCTCGACTAGAGGTGGCGAGCAGTACTTC
TRBV4-2,TRBJ2-3,-,16,-,CASSLGGPQELDTQYF,TGTGCCAGCAGCCTCGGGGGCCCCCAGGAGTTGGATACGCAGTATTTT
TRBV30,TRBJ2-7,-,13,-,CAWRQTVFYEQYF,TGTGCCTGGAGACAGACAGTTTTCTACGAGCAGTACTTC
TRBV5-6,TRBJ2-3,-,13,-,CASSTRATDTQYF,TGTGCCAGCAGCACGAGAGCCACAGATACGCAGTATTTT
TRBV13,TRBJ2-3,-,13,-,CASSLLSTDTQYF,TGTGCCAGCAGCTTACTTAGCACAGATACGCAGTATTTT
TRBV11-2,TRBJ2-5,-,13,-,CASRKDGGETQYF,TGTGCCAGCAGAAAGGATGGAGGAGAGACCCAGTACTTC
TRBV28,TRBJ1-4,-,13,-,CASSPPREEKLFF,TGTGCCAGCAGTCCTCCCAGGGAGGAAAAACTGTTTTTT
TRBV7-9,TRBJ2-1,TRBD2,17,once,CASSPHRLAGADNEQFF,TGTGCCAGCAGCCCACATCGACTAGCGGGAGCGGACAATGAGCAGTTCTTC
TRBV4-1,TRBJ1-1,-,13,-,CASSWDGNTEAFF,TGCGCCAGCAGCTGGGACGGTAACACTGAAGCTTTCTTT
TRBV10-3,TRBJ1-3,TRBD1,15,-,CAIRPQGVSGNTIYF,TGTGCCATCAGACCACAGGGGGTGTCTGGAAACACCATATATTTT
TRBV27,TRBJ2-3,-,15,-,CASKGGQGIRDTQYF,TGTGCCAGCAAGGGGGGGCAGGGGATAAGAGATACGCAGTATTTT
TRBV3-1/TRBV3-2,TRBJ2-7,-,15,-,CASSQTHGHSYEQYF,TGTGCCAGCAGCCAAACGCACGGGCACTCCTACGAGCAGTACTTC
TRBV30,TRBJ2-3,-,18,-,CAWKKFDRRLSGPDTQYF,TGTGCCTGGAAAAAATTCGACCGACGGTTAAGTGGACCAGATACGCAGTATTTT
TRBV15,TRBJ2-4,-,14,-,CATSRGGAKNIQYF,TGTGCCACCAGCAGAGGTGGGGCCAAAAACATTCAGTACTTC
TRBV11-2,TRBJ1-5,-,13,-,CASSWDGNQPQHF,TGTGCCAGCAGCTGGGACGGGAATCAGCCCCAGCATTTT
TRBV28,TRBJ1-4,-,15,-,CASSFIGGYNEKLFF,TGTGCCAGCAGTTTCATTGGGGGGTATAATGAAAAACTGTTTTTT
TRBV28,TRBJ1-5,-,13,-,CASRGHSNQPQHF,TGTGCCAGCAGAGGACATAGCAATCAGCCCCAGCATTTT
TRBV7-2,TRBJ2-3,TRBD2,16,-,CASSSGLAGSTDTQYF,TGTGCCAGCAGCTCGGGACTAGCGGGGAGCACAGATACGCAGTATTTT
TRBV6-5,TRBJ1-5,-,14,-,CASSTVLSNQPQHF,TGTGCCAGCAGTACTGTTCTAAGCAATCAGCCCCAGCATTTT
TRBV6-5,TRBJ1-1,TRBD1,13,-,CASSRGRSTEAFF,TGTGCCAGTTCAAGGGGGCGGTCCACTGAAGCTTTCTTT
TRBV19,TRBJ1-1,-,13,-,CASKLVDSKKAFF,TGTGCCAGTAAGCTCGTGGACAGCAAAAAAGCTTTCTTT
TRBV7-9,TRBJ2-7,-,13,-,CASSPILGGEQYF,TGTGCCAGCAGCCCAATACTAGGGGGCGAGCAGTACTTC
TRBV27,TRBJ2-3,TRBD2,18,-,CASSSRLAGGISTDTQYF,TGTGCCAGCAGTTCGCGACTAGCGGGAGGGATTTCCACAGATACGCAGTATTTT
TRBV7-9,TRBJ2-2,-,15,-,CASSLAGVGSGELFF,TGTGCCAGCAGCTTAGCGGGAGTTGGCTCCGGGGAGCTGTTTTTT
TRBV28,TRBJ1-2,-,13,-,CASRGQGIYGYTF,TGTGCCAGCAGGGGGCAGGGGATCTATGGCTACACCTTC
TRBV5-4,TRBJ2-7,-,15,-,CASSLDLDRFREQYF,TGTGCCAGCAGCTTGGACCTCGACAGGTTTCGGGAGCAGTACTTC
TRBV2,TRBJ2-7,TRBD1,15,-,CASRLDRGPTYEQYF,TGTGCCAGCAGGCTAGACAGGGGGCCGACCTACGAGCAGTACTTC
TRBV28,TRBJ1-5,-,12,-,CASSLGNQPQHF,TGTGCCAGCAGTTTAGGTAATCAGCCCCAGCATTTT
TRBV11-2,TRBJ1-3,-,19,-,CASSSRPTGTTISGNTIYF,TGTGCCAGCAGCTCCCGCCCGACCGGGACCACCATCTCTGGAAACACCATATATTTT
TRBV6-2/TRBV6-3,TRBJ1-2,-,15,-,CASSYRQSSNYGYTF,TGTGCCAGCAGTTACCGGCAGTCGTCTAACTATGGCTACACCTTC
TRBV25-1,TRBJ1-4,TRBD1,15,-,CASSEYSGGPGKLFF,TGTGCCAGCAGTGAATATTCAGGGGGCCCCGGGAAACTGTTTTTT
TRBV14,TRBJ2-1,TRBD2,17,-,CASSQRLAGVRYNEQFF,TGTGCCAGCAGCCAGAGACTAGCGGGAGTACGCTACAATGAGCAGTTCTTC
TRBV30,TRBJ2-3,TRBD1,12,-,CAWSVQGYTQYF,TGTGCCTGGAGTGTACAGGGGTATACGCAGTATTTT
TRBV7-7,TRBJ2-1,TRBD2,16,once,CASSNTSGSRVNEQFF,TGTGCTAGCAGCAACACTAGCGGGAGTAGGGTCAATGAGCAGTTCTTC
TRBV5-1,TRBJ2-3,TRBD2,18,-,CASSFQHSGLAISDTQYF,TGCGCCAGCAGCTTCCAACATTCGGGACTAGCGATATCAGATACGCAGTATTTT
TRBV6-6,TRBJ1-3,-,14,-,CASSSADSGNTIYF,TGTGCCAGCAGTTCTGCCGACTCTGGAAACACCATATATTTT
TRBV30,TRBJ1-4,-,14,-,CAWNSQGPNEKLFF,TGTGCCTGGAATAGCCAGGGTCCTAATGAAAAACTGTTTTTT
TRBV5-1,TRBJ2-1,TRBD2,15,once,CASSLELAGVDEQFF,TGCGCCAGCAGCTTGGAGCTAGCGGGTGTCGATGAGCAGTTCTTC
TRBV18,TRBJ1-2,-,13,-,CASSPASSDGYTF,TGTGCCAGCTCACCGGCCAGTAGCGATGGCTACACCTTC
TRBV5-1,TRBJ2-3,TRBD2,16,-,CASEKGASGRTDTQYF,TGCGCCAGCGAAAAGGGGGCTAGCGGGAGAACAGATACGCAGTATTTT
TRBV11-3,TRBJ2-3,-,12,-,CASSLGADTQYF,TGTGCCAGCAGCCTGGGGGCAGATACGCAGTATTTT
TRBV14,TRBJ2-1,-,17,-,CASSQTPATSQSAEQFF,TGTGCCAGCAGCCAAACCCCTGCCACATCCCAGTCCGCTGAGCAGTTCTTC